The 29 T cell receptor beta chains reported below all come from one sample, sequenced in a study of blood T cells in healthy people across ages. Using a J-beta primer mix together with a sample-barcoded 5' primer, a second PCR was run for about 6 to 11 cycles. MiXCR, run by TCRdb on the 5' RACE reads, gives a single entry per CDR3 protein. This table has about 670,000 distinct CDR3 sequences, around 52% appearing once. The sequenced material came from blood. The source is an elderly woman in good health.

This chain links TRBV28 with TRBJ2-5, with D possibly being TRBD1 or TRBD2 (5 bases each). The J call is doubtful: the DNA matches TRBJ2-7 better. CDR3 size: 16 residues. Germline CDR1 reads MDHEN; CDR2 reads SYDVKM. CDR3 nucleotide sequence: TGTGCCAGCAGTTTATCCCCGGGACCGTTTACCTACGAGCAGTACTTC. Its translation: CASSLSPGPFTYEQYF.

The CDR3 reads CASSLSGQLLDTQYF. DNA of the CDR3: TGTGCCAGCAGTTTATCAGGGCAGTTGTTGGATACGCAGTATTTT. V gene TRBV27 combines with J gene TRBJ2-3; D uncertain. The CDR3 extends over 15 amino acids. CDR1 MNHEY and CDR2 SMNVEV come from the germline V gene (reference sequence). Trimming removed 0 bases from V and 6 bases from J, with 13 bases in between.

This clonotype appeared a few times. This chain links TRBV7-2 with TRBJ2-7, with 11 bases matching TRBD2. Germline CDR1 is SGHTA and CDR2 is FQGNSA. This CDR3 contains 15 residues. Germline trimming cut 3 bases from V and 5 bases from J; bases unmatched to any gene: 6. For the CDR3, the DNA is TGTGCCAGCAGCTTTACTAGCGGGGGTACCCACGAGCAGTACTTC. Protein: CASSFTSGGTHEQYF.

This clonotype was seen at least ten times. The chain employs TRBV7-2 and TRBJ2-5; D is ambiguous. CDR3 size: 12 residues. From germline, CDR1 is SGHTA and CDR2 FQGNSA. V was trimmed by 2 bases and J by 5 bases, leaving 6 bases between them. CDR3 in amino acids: CASSLTWETQYF. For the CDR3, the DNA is TGTGCCAGCAGCTTAACGTGGGAGACCCAGTACTTC.

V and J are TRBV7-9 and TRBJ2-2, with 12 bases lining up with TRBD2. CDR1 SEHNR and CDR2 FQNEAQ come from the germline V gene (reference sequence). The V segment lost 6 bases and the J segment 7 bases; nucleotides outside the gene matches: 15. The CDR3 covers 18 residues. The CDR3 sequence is CASRPGASGRAFHGELFF. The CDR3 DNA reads TGTGCCAGCAGACCTGGGGCTAGCGGGAGGGCCTTTCACGGGGAGCTGTTTTTT.

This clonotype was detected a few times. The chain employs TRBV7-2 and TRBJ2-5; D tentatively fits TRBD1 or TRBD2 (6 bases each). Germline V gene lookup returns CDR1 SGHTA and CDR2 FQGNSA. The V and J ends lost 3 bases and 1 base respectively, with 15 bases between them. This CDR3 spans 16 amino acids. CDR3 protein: CASSFPRGGLQETQYF. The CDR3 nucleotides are TGTGCCAGCAGCTTTCCCCGTGGGGGGCTCCAAGAGACCCAGTACTTC.

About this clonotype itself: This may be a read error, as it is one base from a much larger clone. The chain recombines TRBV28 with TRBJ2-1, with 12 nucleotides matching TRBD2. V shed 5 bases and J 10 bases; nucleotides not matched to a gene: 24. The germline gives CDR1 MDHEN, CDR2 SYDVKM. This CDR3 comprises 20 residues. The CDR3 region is CASSPGLAGYPPYSSYEQFF. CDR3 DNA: TGTGCCAGCAGTCCCGGACTAGCGGGGTATCCTCCTTACAGCTCCTACGAGCAGTTCTTC.

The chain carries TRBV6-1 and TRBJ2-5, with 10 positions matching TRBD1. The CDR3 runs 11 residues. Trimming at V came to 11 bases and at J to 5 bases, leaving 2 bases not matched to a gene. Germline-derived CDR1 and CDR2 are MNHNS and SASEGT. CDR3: CAGQGVETQYF. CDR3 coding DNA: TGTGCCGGACAGGGGGTTGAGACCCAGTACTTC.

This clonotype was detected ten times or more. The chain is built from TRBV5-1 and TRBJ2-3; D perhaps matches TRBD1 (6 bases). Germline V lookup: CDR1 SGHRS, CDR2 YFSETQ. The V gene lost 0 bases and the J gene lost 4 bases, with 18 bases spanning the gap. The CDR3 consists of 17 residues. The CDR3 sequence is CASSLVGGGLIPDTQYF. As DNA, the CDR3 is TGCGCCAGCAGCTTGGTTGGTGGGGGCTTGATCCCAGATACGCAGTATTTT.

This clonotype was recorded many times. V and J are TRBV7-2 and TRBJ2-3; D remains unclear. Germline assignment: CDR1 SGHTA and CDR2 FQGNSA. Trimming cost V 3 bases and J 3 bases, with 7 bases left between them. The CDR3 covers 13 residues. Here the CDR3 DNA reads TGTGCCAGCAGCTTGGGTTTTACAGATACGCAGTATTTT. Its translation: CASSLGFTDTQYF.

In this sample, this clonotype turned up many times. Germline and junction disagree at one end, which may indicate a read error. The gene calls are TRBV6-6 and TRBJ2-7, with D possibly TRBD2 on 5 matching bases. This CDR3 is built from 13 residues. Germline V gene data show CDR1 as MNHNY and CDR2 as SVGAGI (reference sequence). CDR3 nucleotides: TGTTCCAGCAGCCAACTAGAAACCTACGAGCAGTACTTC. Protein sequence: CSSSQLETYEQYF.

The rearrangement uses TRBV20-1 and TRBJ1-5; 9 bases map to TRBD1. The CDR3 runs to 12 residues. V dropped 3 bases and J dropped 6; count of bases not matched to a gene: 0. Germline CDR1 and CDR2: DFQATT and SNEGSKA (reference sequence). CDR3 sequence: CSARDRGQPQHF. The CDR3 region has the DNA TGCAGTGCTAGGGACAGGGGTCAGCCCCAGCATTTT.

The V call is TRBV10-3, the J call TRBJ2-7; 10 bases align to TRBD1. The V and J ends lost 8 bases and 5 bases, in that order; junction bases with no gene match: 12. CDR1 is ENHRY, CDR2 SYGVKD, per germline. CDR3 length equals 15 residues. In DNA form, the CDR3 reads TGTGCCATCCATCCTCAGGGGACAGGGGTGGACGAGCAGTACTTC. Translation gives CAIHPQGTGVDEQYF.

Here the CDR3 DNA reads TGTGCCAGCAGCCACCGGCTGGGACGTGGCAAAAACATTCAGTACTTC. Protein: CASSHRLGRGKNIQYF. This chain connects TRBV3-1 to TRBJ2-4; D may match TRBD1 or TRBD2 (5 bases each). This CDR3 has 16 residues. The germline V gene encodes CDR1 LGHDT and CDR2 YNNKEL (reference sequence). The V gene lost 3 bases and the J gene lost 3 bases, with 15 bases spanning the gap.

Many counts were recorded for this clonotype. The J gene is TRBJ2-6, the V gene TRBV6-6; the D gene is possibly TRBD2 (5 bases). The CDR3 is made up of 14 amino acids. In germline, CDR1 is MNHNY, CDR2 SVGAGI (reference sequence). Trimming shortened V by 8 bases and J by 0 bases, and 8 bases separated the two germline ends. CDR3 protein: CASQGGSGANVLTF. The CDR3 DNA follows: TGTGCCAGCCAAGGAGGCTCTGGGGCCAACGTCCTGACTTTC.

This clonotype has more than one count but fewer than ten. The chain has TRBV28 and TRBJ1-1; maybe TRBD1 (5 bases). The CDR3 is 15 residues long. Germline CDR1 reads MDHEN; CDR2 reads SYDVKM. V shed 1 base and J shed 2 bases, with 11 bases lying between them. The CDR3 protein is CASSLSVQGNTEAFF. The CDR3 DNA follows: TGTGCCAGCAGTTTATCGGTCCAGGGAAACACTGAAGCTTTCTTT.

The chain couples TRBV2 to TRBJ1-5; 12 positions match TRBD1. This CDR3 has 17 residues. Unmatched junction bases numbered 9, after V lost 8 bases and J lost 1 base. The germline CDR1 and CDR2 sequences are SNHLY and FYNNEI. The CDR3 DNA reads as TGTGCCAGCGCCGGGACAGGGGGCGCTGGGAGCAATCAGCCCCAGCATTTT. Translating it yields CASAGTGGAGSNQPQHF.

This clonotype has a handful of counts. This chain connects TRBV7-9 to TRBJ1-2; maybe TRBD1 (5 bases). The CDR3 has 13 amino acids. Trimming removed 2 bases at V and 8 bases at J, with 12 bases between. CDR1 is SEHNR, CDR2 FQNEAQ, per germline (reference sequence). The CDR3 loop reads CASSLRTGRGYTF. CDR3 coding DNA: TGTGCCAGCAGCTTAAGAACAGGCCGCGGCTACACCTTC. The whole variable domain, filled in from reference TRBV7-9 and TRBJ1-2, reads DTGVSQNPRHKITKRGQNVTFRCDPISEHNRLYWYRQTLGQGPEFLTYFQNEAQLEKSRLLSDRFSAERPKGSFSTLEIQRTEQGDSAMYLCASSLRTGRGYTFGSGTRLTVV.

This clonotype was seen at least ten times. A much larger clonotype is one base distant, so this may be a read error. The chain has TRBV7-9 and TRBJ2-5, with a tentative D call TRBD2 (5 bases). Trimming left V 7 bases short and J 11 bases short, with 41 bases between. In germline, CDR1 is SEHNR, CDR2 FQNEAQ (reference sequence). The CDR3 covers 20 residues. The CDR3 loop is CASTAWVNKAGGPPRNEQYF. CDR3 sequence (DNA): TGTGCCAGCACCGCTTGGGTTAATAAGGCGGGCGGGCCCCCTCGCAATGAGCAGTACTTC.

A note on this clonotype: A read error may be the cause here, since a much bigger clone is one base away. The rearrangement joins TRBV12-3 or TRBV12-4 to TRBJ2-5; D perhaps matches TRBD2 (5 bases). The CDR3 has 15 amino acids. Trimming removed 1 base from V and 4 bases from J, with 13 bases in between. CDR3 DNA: TGTGCCAGCAGTTTAGGAGAGGGCAAGACAGAGACCCAGTACTTC. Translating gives CASSLGEGKTETQYF.

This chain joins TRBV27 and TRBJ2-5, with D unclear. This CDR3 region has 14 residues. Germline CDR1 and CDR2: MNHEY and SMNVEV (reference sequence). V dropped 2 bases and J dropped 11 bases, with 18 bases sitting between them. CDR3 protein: CASSLRQVSNEQYF. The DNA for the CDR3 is TGTGCCAGCAGTTTACGTCAGGTTAGCAATGAGCAGTACTTC.

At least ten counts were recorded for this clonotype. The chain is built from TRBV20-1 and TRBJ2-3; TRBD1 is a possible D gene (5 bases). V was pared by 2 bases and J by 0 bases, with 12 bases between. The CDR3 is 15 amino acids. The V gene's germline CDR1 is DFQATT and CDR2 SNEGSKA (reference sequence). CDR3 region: CSARNAGSSTDTQYF. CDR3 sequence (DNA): TGCAGTGCTAGAAATGCAGGGTCTAGCACAGATACGCAGTATTTT.

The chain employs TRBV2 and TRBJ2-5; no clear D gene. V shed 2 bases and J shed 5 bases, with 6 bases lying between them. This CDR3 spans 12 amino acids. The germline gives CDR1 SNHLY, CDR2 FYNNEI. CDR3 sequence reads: CASSERRETQYF. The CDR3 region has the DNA TGTGCCAGCAGTGAAAGGCGGGAGACCCAGTACTTC.

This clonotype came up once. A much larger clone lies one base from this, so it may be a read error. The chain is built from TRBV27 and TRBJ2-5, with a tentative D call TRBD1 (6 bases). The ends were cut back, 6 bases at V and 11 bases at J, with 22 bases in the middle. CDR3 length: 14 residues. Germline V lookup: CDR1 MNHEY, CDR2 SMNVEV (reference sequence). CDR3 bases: TGTGCCAGCAGCAGACAGGCGAGTGGGGGTGTGCAGTACTTC. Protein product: CASSRQASGGVQYF.

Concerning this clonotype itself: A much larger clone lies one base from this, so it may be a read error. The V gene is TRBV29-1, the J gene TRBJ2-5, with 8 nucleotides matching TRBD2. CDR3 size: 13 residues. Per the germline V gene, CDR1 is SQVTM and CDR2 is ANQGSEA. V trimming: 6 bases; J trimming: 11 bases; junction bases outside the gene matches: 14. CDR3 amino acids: CSVSYAGGNEQYF. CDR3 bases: TGCAGCGTCTCGTATGCGGGAGGAAATGAGCAGTACTTC.

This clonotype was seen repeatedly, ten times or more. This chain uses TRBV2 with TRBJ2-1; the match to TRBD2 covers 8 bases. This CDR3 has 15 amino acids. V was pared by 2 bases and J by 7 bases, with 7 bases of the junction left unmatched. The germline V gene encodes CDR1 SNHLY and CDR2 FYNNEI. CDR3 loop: CASSEQSGGTNEQFF. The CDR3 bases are TGTGCCAGCAGTGAACAGAGCGGGGGAACGAATGAGCAGTTCTTC.

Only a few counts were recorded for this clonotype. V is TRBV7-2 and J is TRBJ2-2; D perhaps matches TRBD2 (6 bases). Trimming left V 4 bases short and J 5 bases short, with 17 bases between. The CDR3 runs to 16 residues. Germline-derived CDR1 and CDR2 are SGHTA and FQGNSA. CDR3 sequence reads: CASSYPGGRVTGELFF. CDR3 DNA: TGTGCCAGCAGCTACCCTGGGGGGAGAGTGACCGGGGAGCTGTTTTTT.

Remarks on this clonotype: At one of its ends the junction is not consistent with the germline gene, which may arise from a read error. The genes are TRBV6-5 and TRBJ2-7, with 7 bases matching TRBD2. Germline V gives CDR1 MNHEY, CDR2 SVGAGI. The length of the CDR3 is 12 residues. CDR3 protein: CAAGRSSYGQYF. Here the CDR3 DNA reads TGTGCTGCCGGGAGGAGCTCCTACGGGCAGTACTTC.

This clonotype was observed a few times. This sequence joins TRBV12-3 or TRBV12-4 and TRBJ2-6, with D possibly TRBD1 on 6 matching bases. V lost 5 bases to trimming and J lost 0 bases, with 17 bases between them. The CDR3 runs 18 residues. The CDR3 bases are TGTGCCAGCAGTCGAACACAGGGCTCCCACTCTGGGGCCAACGTCCTGACTTTC. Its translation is CASSRTQGSHSGANVLTF.